The 27 T cell receptor beta chains reported below all come from one sample, sequenced in a study of T cell changes during pregnancy in multiple sclerosis. The repertoire was sequenced with immunoSEQ multiplex PCR; TCRdb's copy has only in-frame clones and lacks some. The table has approximately 50,000 clones, 80% to 95% seen once. The sample in question was CD4+ T cells from peripheral blood mononuclear cells, obtained after pregnancy. These receptors came from a female donor with multiple sclerosis, enrolled in a pregnancy study.

This chain uses TRBV7-6 with TRBJ2-7; D remains unclear. This CDR3 has 12 amino acids. The V end was cut by 1 base, the J end by 6 bases, with 7 bases between. CDR1 is SGHVS, CDR2 FNYEAQ, per germline. CDR3 protein: CASSLVMSEQYF. The CDR3 coding sequence is TGTGCCAGCAGCTTAGTCATGAGCGAGCAGTACTTC.

The rearrangement uses TRBV5-1 and TRBJ2-2; 10 bases are shared with TRBD1. The germline V gene encodes CDR1 SGHRS and CDR2 YFSETQ. The CDR3 is 16 residues long. The junction had 3 bases not matched to a gene; V was cut back by 3 bases and J by 1 base. This CDR3 reads CASSSGTGVNTGELFF. CDR3 coding DNA: TGCGCCAGCAGCTCCGGGACAGGGGTGAACACCGGGGAGCTGTTTTTT.

This chain connects TRBV6-4 to TRBJ2-5; TRBD1 matches 7 bases. CDR1 and CDR2 (germline): MRHNA, SNTAGT. The CDR3 loop spans 13 amino acids. V gave up 4 bases and J gave up 6 bases; unmatched junction bases: 5. In nucleotides, the CDR3 is TGTGCCAGCAGTGTAGAACAGGGGAAGACCCAGTACTTC. Translated, it gives CASSVEQGKTQYF.

This rearrangement joins TRBV5-6 to TRBJ2-2, with 13 bases identical to TRBD2. CDR1 and CDR2 from the germline V gene are SGHDT and YYEEEE. V gave up 3 bases and J gave up 3 bases; unmatched junction bases: 8. The CDR3 totals 18 residues. This CDR3 is CASSWGLAGPSDTGELFF. The CDR3 DNA sequence: TGTGCCAGCAGCTGGGGACTAGCGGGACCATCGGACACCGGGGAGCTGTTTTTT. The full variable domain, rest sourced from reference TRBV5-6 and TRBJ2-2, is DAGVTQSPTHLIKTRGQQVTLRCSPKSGHDTVSWYQQALGQGPQFIFQYYEEEERQRGNFPDRFSGHQFPNYSSELNVNALLLGDSALYLCASSWGLAGPSDTGELFFGEGSRLTVL.

This chain joins TRBV4-1 and TRBJ1-6; 8 bases line up with TRBD1. Germline V CDR1 and CDR2: MGHRA, YSYEKL. The CDR3 sequence is 15 residues long. V lost 4 bases, J lost 10 bases, and 9 bases stayed unmatched. CDR3: CASSRDGQGSSPLHF. DNA of the CDR3: TGCGCCAGCAGCCGCGACGGACAGGGTAGCTCACCCCTCCACTTT.

This clone is a singleton in its sample. This rearrangement joins TRBV15 to TRBJ1-2; TRBD1 matches 8 bases. The length of the CDR3 is 14 residues. Germline V gene lookup returns CDR1 LNHNV and CDR2 YYDKDF (reference sequence). V lost 3 bases to trimming and J lost 8 bases; unmatched junction nucleotides: 8. CDR3 sequence reads: CATSRVQGALGYTF. As DNA, the CDR3 is TGTGCCACCAGCAGGGTCCAGGGGGCGCTCGGCTACACCTTC.

This chain links TRBV7-2 with TRBJ2-1; 7 bases fit TRBD2. The V gene's germline CDR1 is SGHTA and CDR2 FQGNSA. This CDR3 is built from 17 residues. With 1 base clipped from V and 4 bases from J, the junction kept 10 bases outside the gene matches. The CDR3 DNA follows: TGTGCCAGCAGCTTAGGTTCCCAGCGGGGACTATACAATGAGCAGTTCTTC. Its translation: CASSLGSQRGLYNEQFF.

CDR3 in amino acids: CASSRQGARNTEAFF. The CDR3 coding sequence is TGTGCCAGCAGTCGACAGGGGGCCAGGAACACTGAAGCTTTCTTT. The chain employs TRBV6-5 and TRBJ1-1; 10 positions match TRBD1. Trimming removed 5 bases from V and 1 base from J; junction bases left unmatched: 4. CDR3 size: 15 residues. Germline-derived CDR1 and CDR2 are MNHEY and SVGAGI.

The chain has TRBV7-9 and TRBJ2-7, with D possibly being TRBD2 (5 bases). V was clipped by 5 bases and J by 3 bases, with 11 bases between them. There are 13 residues in the CDR3. CDR1 and CDR2 from the germline V gene are SEHNR and FQNEAQ (reference sequence). Here the CDR3 reads CASSRTSIYEQYF. As DNA, the CDR3 is TGTGCCAGCAGCCGGACTTCTATCTACGAGCAGTACTTC.

The rearrangement uses TRBV7-6 and TRBJ2-5, with a possible D match to TRBD2 (5 bases). Trimming cost V 6 bases and J 1 base, with 9 bases left between them. The V gene's germline CDR1 is SGHVS and CDR2 FNYEAQ. The CDR3 spans 13 residues. CDR3 residues: CASRSGPQETQYF. CDR3 nucleotide sequence: TGTGCCAGCAGAAGCGGTCCCCAAGAGACCCAGTACTTC.

The genes are TRBV28 and TRBJ1-2; D ambiguous. Per germline, CDR1 MDHEN and CDR2 SYDVKM. The CDR3 loop spans 12 amino acids. The V end was cut by 6 bases, the J end by 4 bases, with 9 bases between. The CDR3 sequence is CASRTGSYGYTF. CDR3 in DNA: TGTGCCAGCAGGACCGGGTCCTATGGCTACACCTTC.

Here the CDR3 DNA reads TGTGCCAGCAGCCCAAGGAGGACGTATAACACTGAAGCTTTCTTT. Protein sequence: CASSPRRTYNTEAFF. The chain recombines TRBV13 with TRBJ1-1; D remains unclear. V was trimmed by 5 bases and J by 2 bases, leaving 15 bases between them. There are 15 residues in the CDR3. From germline, CDR1 is PRHDT and CDR2 FYEKMQ (reference sequence).

This clone was found once. The chain is built from TRBV29-1 and TRBJ2-2, with D possibly matching TRBD1 (5 bases). CDR3 length: 12 amino acids. Trimming removed 5 bases from V and 5 bases from J, with 9 bases in between. Germline-derived CDR1 and CDR2 are SQVTM and ANQGSEA. The CDR3 here is CSVLKGTGELFF. The DNA of the CDR3 is TGCAGCGTTCTGAAGGGGACCGGGGAGCTGTTTTTT.

The chain carries TRBV5-8 and TRBJ2-5, with 9 bases lining up with TRBD2. The trim removed 4 bases at V and 4 bases at J, leaving 8 bases unmatched. In germline, CDR1 is SGHTS, CDR2 YDEGEE. The CDR3 runs 15 residues. CDR3 region: CASSQGGRASETQYF. For the CDR3, the DNA is TGTGCCAGCAGCCAGGGCGGGAGGGCCTCAGAGACCCAGTACTTC.

This clone was seen just once. The chain employs TRBV7-2 and TRBJ2-7; possible D gene TRBD2, 6 bases. Germline V gene data show CDR1 as SGHTA and CDR2 as FQGNSA. The CDR3 length is 16 residues. V was cut by 1 base and J by 0 bases, with 13 bases left in between. The CDR3 coding sequence is TGTGCCAGCAGCTTAGACGGTGGAGGGGTCTCCTACGAGCAGTACTTC. This encodes CASSLDGGGVSYEQYF.

This chain joins TRBV18 and TRBJ2-1; D possibly corresponds to TRBD2 (5 bases). The CDR3 is made up of 14 amino acids. Germline CDR1 reads KGHSH; CDR2 reads LQKENI. V lost 2 bases, J lost 5 bases, and 10 bases lay in between. The CDR3 coding sequence is TGTGCCAGCTCACCATTAGACTACAACAATGAGCAGTTCTTC. Its protein is CASSPLDYNNEQFF.

This clone was detected only once. V is TRBV6-4 and J is TRBJ1-2; D gene uncertain. V was clipped by 6 bases and J by 2 bases, with 10 bases between them. The CDR3 covers 13 residues. From germline, CDR1 is MRHNA and CDR2 SNTAGT. As DNA, the CDR3 is TGTGCCAGCAGAGCTGACTGGAACTATGGCTACACCTTC. Translated, it gives CASRADWNYGYTF.

The V gene is TRBV27, the J gene TRBJ1-1; 10 positions agree with TRBD1. Germline assignment: CDR1 MNHEY and CDR2 SMNVEV (reference sequence). The length of the CDR3 is 16 residues. Trimming at V came to 2 bases and at J to 0 bases, leaving 3 bases not matched to a gene. The CDR3 sequence is CASSLLGTGVNTEAFF. DNA for the CDR3: TGTGCCAGCAGTTTACTAGGGACAGGGGTGAACACTGAAGCTTTCTTT.

The chain is built from TRBV5-1 and TRBJ1-1; 7 nucleotides align to TRBD1. This CDR3 region has 14 residues. The germline V gene encodes CDR1 SGHRS and CDR2 YFSETQ. Losses at the gene ends were 6 bases for V and 0 bases for J; bases not matched to a gene: 5. CDR3 bases: TGCGCCAGCACCTGGGGGACAGTGAACACTGAAGCTTTCTTT. Translating gives CASTWGTVNTEAFF.

The chain recombines TRBV7-3 with TRBJ2-1; possible D gene TRBD1, 5 bases. This CDR3 is built from 15 residues. V was clipped by 0 bases and J by 1 base, with 7 bases between them. Germline CDR1 and CDR2: SGHTA and FQGTGA. Here the CDR3 reads CASSLTTVSYNEQFF. The CDR3 DNA reads TGTGCCAGCAGCTTAACGACAGTATCCTACAATGAGCAGTTCTTC.

As concerns this clone: Distinct nucleotide sequences in the sample also encode this CDR3. The rearrangement uses TRBV5-1 and TRBJ2-5; 9 bases match TRBD2. The ends lost 4 bases at V and 1 base at J; junction bases unmatched: 2. The CDR3 spans 14 residues. Germline values: CDR1 SGHRS, CDR2 YFSETQ. The CDR3 sequence: CASSPSGTQETQYF. Written as DNA, the CDR3 is TGCGCCAGCAGCCCTAGCGGGACCCAAGAGACCCAGTACTTC.

The chain recombines TRBV7-3 with TRBJ1-1; 10 bases agree with TRBD1. CDR3 length: 16 residues. Germline V gives CDR1 SGHTA, CDR2 FQGTGA. The V segment lost 1 base and the J segment 5 bases; nucleotides outside the gene matches: 7. The CDR3 DNA follows: TGTGCCAGCAGCTTAAACCCGACAGGGGGCCGGACTGAAGCTTTCTTT. It yields the protein CASSLNPTGGRTEAFF. Combining the CDR3 with reference TRBV7-3 and TRBJ1-1 gives the whole variable domain GAGVSQTPSNKVTEKGKYVELRCDPISGHTALYWYRQSLGQGPEFLIYFQGTGAADDSGLPNDRFFAVRPEGSVSTLKIQRTERGDSAVYLCASSLNPTGGRTEAFFGQGTRLTVV.

The chain uses TRBV27 and TRBJ2-5; TRBD2 aligns across 13 bases. The J segment lost 1 base and the V segment lost 5 bases, leaving 1 base of the junction unmatched. The CDR3 is 15 residues long. CDR1 is MNHEY and CDR2 is SMNVEV in the germline V gene (reference sequence). The CDR3 DNA reads as TGTGCCAGCAGTCGACTAGCGGGAGGCCAAGAGACCCAGTACTTC. Its translation: CASSRLAGGQETQYF.

V usage is TRBV2 and J usage is TRBJ1-5; a weak D match, TRBD1 (5 bases). Germline assignment: CDR1 SNHLY and CDR2 FYNNEI. This CDR3 region has 15 residues. V was cut by 6 bases and J by 1 base, with 13 bases left in between. CDR3 DNA: TGTGCCAGCAGCAACACAGGTGCGAGCAATCAGCCCCAGCATTTT. Translation: CASSNTGASNQPQHF. Drawing the rest from reference TRBV2 and TRBJ1-5, the complete variable domain is EPEVTQTPSHQVTQMGQEVILRCVPISNHLYFYWYRQILGQKVEFLVSFYNNEISEKSEIFDDQFSVERPDGSNFTLKIRSTKLEDSAMYFCASSNTGASNQPQHFGDGTRLSIL.

A few counts support this clone. The V and J genes are TRBV19 and TRBJ2-7; a weak D match, TRBD2 (7 bases). Per the germline V gene, CDR1 is LNHDA and CDR2 is SQIVND (reference sequence). Trimming left V 3 bases short and J 3 bases short, with 12 bases between. The CDR3 has 14 residues. CDR3 in amino acids: CASSISGGIYEQYF. DNA of the CDR3: TGTGCCAGTAGTATCTCGGGGGGCATCTACGAGCAGTACTTC.

This clone is a singleton in its sample. The V and J genes are TRBV2 and TRBJ2-3, with D hard to call. The V end lost 6 bases, the J end lost 11 bases, and 18 bases lay between the germline ends. Germline V gives CDR1 SNHLY, CDR2 FYNNEI. The CDR3 is 13 amino acids. CDR3 protein: CASSPESSVGQYF. DNA for the CDR3: TGTGCCAGCAGCCCGGAGTCGTCCGTGGGGCAGTATTTT.

J is TRBJ1-1 and V is TRBV4-3, with 7 positions matching TRBD1. V was clipped by 4 bases and J by 3 bases; unmatched bases: 2. The germline V gene encodes CDR1 LGHNA and CDR2 YSLEER. The CDR3 spans 13 residues. The CDR3 loop reads CASSRDRDTEAFF. The DNA of the CDR3 is TGCGCCAGCAGCCGGGACAGAGACACTGAAGCTTTCTTT.